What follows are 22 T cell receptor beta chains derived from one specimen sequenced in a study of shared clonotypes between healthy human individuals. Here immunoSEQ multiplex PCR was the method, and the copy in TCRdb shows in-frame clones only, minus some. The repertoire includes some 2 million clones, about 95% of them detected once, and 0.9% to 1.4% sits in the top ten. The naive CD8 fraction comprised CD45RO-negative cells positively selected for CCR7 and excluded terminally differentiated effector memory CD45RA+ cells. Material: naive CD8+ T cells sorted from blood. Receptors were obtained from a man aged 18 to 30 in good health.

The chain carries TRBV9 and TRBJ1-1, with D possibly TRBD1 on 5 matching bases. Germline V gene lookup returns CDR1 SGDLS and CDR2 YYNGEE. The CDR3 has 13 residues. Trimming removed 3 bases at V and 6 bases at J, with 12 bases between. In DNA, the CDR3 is TGTGCCAGCAGCGGAACCGGGGCCTCTGAAGCTTTCTTT. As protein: CASSGTGASEAFF.

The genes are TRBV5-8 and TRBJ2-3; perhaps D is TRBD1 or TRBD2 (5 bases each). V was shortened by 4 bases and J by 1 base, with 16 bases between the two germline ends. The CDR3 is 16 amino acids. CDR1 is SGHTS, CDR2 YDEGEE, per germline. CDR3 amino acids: CASSPGPGWGTDTQYF. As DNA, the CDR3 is TGTGCCAGCAGCCCGGGGCCGGGGTGGGGCACAGATACGCAGTATTTT. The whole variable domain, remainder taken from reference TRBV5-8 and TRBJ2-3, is EAGVTQSPTHLIKTRGQQATLRCSPISGHTSVYWYQQALGLGLQFLLWYDEGEERNRGNFPPRFSGRQFPNYSSELNVNALELEDSALYLCASSPGPGWGTDTQYFGPGTRLTVL.

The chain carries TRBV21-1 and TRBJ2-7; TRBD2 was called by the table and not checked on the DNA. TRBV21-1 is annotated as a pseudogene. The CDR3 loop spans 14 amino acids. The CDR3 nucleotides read TGTGCCAGCCCAGGATCTAGCCCACGCTACGAGCAGTACTTC. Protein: CASPGSSPRYEQYF.

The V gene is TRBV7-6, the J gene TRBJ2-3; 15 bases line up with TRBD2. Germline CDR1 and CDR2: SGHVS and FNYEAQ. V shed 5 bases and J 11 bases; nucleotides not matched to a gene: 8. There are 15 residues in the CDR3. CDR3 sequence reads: CASSPGTSGGREQYF. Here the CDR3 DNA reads TGTGCCAGCAGCCCCGGGACTAGCGGGGGGCGCGAGCAGTATTTT.

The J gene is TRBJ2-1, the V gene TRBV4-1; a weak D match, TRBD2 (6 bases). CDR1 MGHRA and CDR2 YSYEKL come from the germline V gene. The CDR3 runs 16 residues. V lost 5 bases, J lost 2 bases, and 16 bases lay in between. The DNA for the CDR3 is TGCGCCAGCAGCTTACAGTGGCCGGGGGCCTACAATGAGCAGTTCTTC. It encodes CASSLQWPGAYNEQFF.

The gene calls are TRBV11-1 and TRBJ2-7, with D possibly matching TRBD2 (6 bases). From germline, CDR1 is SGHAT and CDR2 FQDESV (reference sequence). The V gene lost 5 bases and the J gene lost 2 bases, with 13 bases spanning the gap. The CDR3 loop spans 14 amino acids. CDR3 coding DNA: TGTGCCAGCAGCCCTCGGGGGTTAGCCTACGAGCAGTACTTC. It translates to CASSPRGLAYEQYF.

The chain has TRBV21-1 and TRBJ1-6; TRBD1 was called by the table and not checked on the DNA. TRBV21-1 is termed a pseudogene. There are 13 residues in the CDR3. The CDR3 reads CASSKYNDSPLHF. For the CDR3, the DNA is TGTGCCAGCAGCAAGTACAACGATTCACCCCTCCACTTT.

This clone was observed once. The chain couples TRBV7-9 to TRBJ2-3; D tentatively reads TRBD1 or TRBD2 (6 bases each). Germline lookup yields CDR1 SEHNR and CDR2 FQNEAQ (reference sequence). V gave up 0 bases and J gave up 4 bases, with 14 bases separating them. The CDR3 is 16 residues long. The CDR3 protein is CASSLAYLGGADTQYF. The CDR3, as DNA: TGTGCCAGCAGCTTAGCCTATTTGGGGGGCGCAGATACGCAGTATTTT.

The CDR3 DNA is TGTGCCAGTACCCTCCGGGGAGCCTACAATGAGCAGTTCTTC. It codes for CASTLRGAYNEQFF. The rearrangement joins TRBV28 to TRBJ2-1; possible D gene TRBD2, 5 bases. This CDR3 contains 14 residues. In germline, CDR1 is MDHEN, CDR2 SYDVKM. The V end was cut by 9 bases, the J end by 2 bases, with 14 bases between.

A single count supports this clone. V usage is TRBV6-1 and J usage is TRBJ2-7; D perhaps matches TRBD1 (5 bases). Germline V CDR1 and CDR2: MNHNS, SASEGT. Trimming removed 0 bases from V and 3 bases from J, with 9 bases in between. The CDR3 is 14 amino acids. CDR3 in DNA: TGTGCCAGCAGTGAAGCGCGACAGCTCTACGAGCAGTACTTC. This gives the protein CASSEARQLYEQYF.

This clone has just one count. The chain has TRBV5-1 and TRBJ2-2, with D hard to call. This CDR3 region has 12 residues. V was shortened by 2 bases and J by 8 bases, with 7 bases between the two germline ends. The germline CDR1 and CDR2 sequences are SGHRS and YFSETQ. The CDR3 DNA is TGCGCCAGCAGCTTAAATTGGGGGGAGCTGTTTTTT. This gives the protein CASSLNWGELFF. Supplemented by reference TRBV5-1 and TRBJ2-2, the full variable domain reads KAGVTQTPRYLIKTRGQQVTLSCSPISGHRSVSWYQQTPGQGLQFLFEYFSETQRNKGNFPGRFSGRQFSNSRSEMNVSTLELGDSALYLCASSLNWGELFFGEGSRLTVL.

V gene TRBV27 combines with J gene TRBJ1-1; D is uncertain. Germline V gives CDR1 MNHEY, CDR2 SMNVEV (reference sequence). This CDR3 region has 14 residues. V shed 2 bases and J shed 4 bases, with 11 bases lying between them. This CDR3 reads CASSLGVQVTEAFF. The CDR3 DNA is TGTGCCAGCAGTTTAGGGGTCCAGGTCACTGAAGCTTTCTTT.

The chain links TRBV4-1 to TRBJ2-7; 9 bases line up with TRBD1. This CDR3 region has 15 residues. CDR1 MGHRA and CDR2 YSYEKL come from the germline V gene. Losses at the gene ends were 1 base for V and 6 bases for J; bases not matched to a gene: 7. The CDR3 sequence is CASSQAPGQGGEQYF. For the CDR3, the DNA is TGCGCCAGCAGCCAAGCCCCGGGACAGGGAGGCGAGCAGTACTTC.

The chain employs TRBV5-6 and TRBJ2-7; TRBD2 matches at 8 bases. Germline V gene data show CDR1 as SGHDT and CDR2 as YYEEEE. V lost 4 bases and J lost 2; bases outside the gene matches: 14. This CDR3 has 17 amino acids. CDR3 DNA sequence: TGTGCCAGCAGCCCCGATCCGACCGGCGGGAGGACCTACGAGCAGTACTTC. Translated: CASSPDPTGGRTYEQYF. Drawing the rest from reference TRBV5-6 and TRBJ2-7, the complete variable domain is DAGVTQSPTHLIKTRGQQVTLRCSPKSGHDTVSWYQQALGQGPQFIFQYYEEEERQRGNFPDRFSGHQFPNYSSELNVNALLLGDSALYLCASSPDPTGGRTYEQYFGPGTRLTVT.

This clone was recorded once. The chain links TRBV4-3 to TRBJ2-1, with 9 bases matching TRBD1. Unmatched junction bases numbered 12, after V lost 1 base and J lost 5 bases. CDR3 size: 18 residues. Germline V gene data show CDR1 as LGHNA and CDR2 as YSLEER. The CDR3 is CASSQGSNRGRGDNEQFF. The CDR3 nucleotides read TGCGCCAGCAGCCAAGGTTCTAACAGGGGGCGAGGAGACAATGAGCAGTTCTTC.

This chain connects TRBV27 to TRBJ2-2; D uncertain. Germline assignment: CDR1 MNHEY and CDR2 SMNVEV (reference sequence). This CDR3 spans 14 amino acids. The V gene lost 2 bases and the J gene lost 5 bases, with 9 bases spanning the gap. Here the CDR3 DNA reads TGTGCCAGCAGTTTACAGGCGAGTACCGGGGAGCTGTTTTTT. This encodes CASSLQASTGELFF.

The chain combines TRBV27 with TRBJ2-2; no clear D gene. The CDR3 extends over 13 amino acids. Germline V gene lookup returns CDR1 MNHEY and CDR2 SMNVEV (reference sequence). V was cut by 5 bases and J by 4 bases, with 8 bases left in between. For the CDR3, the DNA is TGTGCCAGCAGTAAACAGACCACCGGGGAGCTGTTTTTT. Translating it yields CASSKQTTGELFF.

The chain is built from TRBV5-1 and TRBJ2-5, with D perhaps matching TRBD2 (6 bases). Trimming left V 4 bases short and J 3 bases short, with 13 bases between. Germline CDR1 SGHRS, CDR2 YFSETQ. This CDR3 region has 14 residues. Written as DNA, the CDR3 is TGCGCCAGCAGCACGGGACTGGGGGAAGAGACCCAGTACTTC. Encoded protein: CASSTGLGEETQYF.

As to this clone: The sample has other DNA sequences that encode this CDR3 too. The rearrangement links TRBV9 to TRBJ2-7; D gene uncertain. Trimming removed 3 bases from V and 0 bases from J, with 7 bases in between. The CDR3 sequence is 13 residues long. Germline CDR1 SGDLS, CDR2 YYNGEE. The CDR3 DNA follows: TGTGCCAGCAGCGGCGTCAGCTCCTACGAGCAGTACTTC. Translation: CASSGVSSYEQYF.

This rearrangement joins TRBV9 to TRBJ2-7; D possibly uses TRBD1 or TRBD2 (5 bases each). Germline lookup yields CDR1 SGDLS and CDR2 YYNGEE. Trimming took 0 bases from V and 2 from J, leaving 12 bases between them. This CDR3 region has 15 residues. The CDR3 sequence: CASSVGEGIPYEQYF. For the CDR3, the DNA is TGTGCCAGCAGCGTAGGTGAGGGGATCCCCTACGAGCAGTACTTC.

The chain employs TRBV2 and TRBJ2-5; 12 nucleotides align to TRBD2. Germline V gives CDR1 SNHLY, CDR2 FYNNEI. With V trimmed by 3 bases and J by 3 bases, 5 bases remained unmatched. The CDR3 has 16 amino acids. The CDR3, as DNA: TGTGCCAGCAGTGAGCCACTAGCGGGGGGAAAAGAGACCCAGTACTTC. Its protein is CASSEPLAGGKETQYF. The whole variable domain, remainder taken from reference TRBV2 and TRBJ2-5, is EPEVTQTPSHQVTQMGQEVILRCVPISNHLYFYWYRQILGQKVEFLVSFYNNEISEKSEIFDDQFSVERPDGSNFTLKIRSTKLEDSAMYFCASSEPLAGGKETQYFGPGTRLLVL.

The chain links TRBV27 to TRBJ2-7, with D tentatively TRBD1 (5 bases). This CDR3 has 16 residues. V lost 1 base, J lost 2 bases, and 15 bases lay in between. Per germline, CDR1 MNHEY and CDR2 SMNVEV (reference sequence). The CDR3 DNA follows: TGTGCCAGCAGTTTATTGCAGGGTCTGGGGCCCTACGAGCAGTACTTC. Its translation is CASSLLQGLGPYEQYF.